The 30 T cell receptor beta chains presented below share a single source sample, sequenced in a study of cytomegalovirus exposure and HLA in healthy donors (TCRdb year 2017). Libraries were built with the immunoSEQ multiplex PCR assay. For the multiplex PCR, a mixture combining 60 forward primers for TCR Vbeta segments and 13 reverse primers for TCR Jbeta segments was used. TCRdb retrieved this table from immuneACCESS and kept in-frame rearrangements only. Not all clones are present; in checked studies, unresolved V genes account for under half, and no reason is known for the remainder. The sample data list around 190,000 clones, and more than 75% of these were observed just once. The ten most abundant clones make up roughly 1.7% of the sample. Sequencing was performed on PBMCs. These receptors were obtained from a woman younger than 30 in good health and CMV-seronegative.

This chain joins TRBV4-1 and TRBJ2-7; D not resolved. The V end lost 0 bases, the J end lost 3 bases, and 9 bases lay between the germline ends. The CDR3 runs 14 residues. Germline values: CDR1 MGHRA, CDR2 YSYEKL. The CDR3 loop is CASSQEVRVYEQYF. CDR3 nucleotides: TGCGCCAGCAGCCAAGAGGTCCGGGTCTACGAGCAGTACTTC.

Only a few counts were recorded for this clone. This chain's CDR3 is CASSFRVYEQYF. The DNA of the CDR3 is TGTGCCAGCAGTTTTCGCGTCTACGAGCAGTACTTC. The V and J genes are TRBV28 and TRBJ2-7, with unresolved D. This CDR3 spans 12 amino acids. V gave up 3 bases and J gave up 3 bases, with 6 bases separating them. Germline CDR1 and CDR2: MDHEN and SYDVKM.

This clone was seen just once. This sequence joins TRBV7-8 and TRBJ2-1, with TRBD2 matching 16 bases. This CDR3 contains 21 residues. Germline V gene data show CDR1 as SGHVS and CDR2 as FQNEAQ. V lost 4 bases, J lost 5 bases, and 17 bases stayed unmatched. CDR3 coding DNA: TGTGCCAGCAGCTCGAAGGCGGGACTAGCGGGAGGGCCCAGAGGCCACAATGAGCAGTTCTTC. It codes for CASSSKAGLAGGPRGHNEQFF.

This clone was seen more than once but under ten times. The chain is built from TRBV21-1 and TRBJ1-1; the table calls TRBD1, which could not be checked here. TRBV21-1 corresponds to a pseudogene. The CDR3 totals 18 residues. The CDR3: CASSKPPGTGALNTEAFF. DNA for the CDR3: TGTGCCAGCAGCAAACCTCCGGGGACAGGGGCTCTAAACACTGAAGCTTTCTTT.

The CDR3 sequence: CAWSVWDRRSTNEKLFF. DNA for the CDR3: TGTGCCTGGAGTGTATGGGACAGAAGGTCAACTAATGAAAAACTGTTTTTT. The V and J genes are TRBV30 and TRBJ1-4, with 7 positions matching TRBD1. The CDR3 extends over 17 amino acids. Germline V gene lookup returns CDR1 GTSNPN and CDR2 SVGIG (reference sequence). V trimming: 0 bases; J trimming: 0 bases; junction bases outside the gene matches: 7.

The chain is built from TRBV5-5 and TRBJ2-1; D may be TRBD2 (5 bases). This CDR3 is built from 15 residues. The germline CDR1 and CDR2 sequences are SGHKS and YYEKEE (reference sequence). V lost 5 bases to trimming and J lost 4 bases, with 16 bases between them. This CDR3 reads CASRPGSSVYNEQFF. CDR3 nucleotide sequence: TGTGCCAGCAGACCTGGGAGTAGCGTTTACAATGAGCAGTTCTTC.

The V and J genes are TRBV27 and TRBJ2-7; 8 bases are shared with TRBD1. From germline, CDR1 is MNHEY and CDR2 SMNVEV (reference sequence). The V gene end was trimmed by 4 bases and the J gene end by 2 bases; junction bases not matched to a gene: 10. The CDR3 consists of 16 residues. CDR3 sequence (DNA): TGTGCCAGCAGTTCGAAGACCAGGGGGCCCCCCTACGAGCAGTACTTC. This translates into CASSSKTRGPPYEQYF.

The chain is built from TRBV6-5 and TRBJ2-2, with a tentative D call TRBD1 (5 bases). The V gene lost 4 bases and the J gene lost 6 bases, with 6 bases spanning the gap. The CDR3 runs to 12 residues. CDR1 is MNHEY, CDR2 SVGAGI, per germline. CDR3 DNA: TGTGCCAGCAGTTTCAGGGCCGGGGAGCTGTTTTTT. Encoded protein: CASSFRAGELFF.

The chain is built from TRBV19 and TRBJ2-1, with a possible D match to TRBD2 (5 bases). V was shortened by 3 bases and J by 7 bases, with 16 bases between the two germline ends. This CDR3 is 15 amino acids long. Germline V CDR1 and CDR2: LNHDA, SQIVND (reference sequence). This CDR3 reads CASSILREIGNEQFF. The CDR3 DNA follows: TGTGCCAGTAGTATTCTGAGGGAGATCGGGAATGAGCAGTTCTTC.

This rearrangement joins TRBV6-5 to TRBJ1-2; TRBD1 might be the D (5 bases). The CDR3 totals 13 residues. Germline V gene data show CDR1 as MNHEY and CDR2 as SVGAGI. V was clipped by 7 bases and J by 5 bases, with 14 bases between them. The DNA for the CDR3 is TGTGCCAGCACTCACGGGGGGAAGTATGGCTACACCTTC. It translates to CASTHGGKYGYTF.

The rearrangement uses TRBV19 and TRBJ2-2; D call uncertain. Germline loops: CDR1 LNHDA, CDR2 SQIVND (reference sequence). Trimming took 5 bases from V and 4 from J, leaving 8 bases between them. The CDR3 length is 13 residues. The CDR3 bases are TGTGCCAGTAGTCCCTCGTCCACCGGGGAGCTGTTTTTT. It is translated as CASSPSSTGELFF. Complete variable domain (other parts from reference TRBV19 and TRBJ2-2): DGGITQSPKYLFRKEGQNVTLSCEQNLNHDAMYWYRQDPGQGLRLIYYSQIVNDFQKGDIAEGYSVSREKKESFPLTVTSAQKNPTAFYLCASSPSSTGELFFGEGSRLTVL.

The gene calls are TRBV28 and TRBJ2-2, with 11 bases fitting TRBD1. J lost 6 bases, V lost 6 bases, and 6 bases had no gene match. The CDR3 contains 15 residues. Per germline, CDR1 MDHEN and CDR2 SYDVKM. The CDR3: CASSAPGQGAGELFF. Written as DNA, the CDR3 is TGTGCCAGCAGCGCTCCGGGACAGGGGGCCGGGGAGCTGTTTTTT.

The chain's CDR3 is CASSYVGGGKETQYF. The DNA for the CDR3 is TGTGCCAGCAGTTACGTCGGGGGGGGTAAAGAGACCCAGTACTTC. The chain carries TRBV6-5 and TRBJ2-5; 8 bases fit TRBD2. From germline, CDR1 is MNHEY and CDR2 SVGAGI. After removal of 2 bases from V and 3 bases from J, the junction contained 5 bases not matched to a gene. The CDR3 sequence is 15 residues long.

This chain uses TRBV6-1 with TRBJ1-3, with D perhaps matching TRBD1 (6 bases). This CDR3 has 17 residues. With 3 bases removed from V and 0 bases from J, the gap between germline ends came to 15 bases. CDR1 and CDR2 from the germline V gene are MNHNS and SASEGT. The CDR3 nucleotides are TGTGCCAGCAGTGATGGTCGTACAGGGCGCTCTGGAAACACCATATATTTT. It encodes CASSDGRTGRSGNTIYF.

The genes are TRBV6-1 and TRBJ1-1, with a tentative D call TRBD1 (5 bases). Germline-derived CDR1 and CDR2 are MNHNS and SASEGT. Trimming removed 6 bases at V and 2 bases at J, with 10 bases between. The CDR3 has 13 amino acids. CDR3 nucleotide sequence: TGTGCCAGCAGCCAGACAGATAACACTGAAGCTTTCTTT. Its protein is CASSQTDNTEAFF.

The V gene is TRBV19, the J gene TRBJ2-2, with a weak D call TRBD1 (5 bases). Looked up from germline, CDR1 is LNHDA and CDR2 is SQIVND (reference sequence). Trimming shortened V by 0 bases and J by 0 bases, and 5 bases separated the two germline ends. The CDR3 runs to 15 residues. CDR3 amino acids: CASSIDRANTGELFF. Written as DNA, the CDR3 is TGTGCCAGTAGTATAGACAGGGCGAACACCGGGGAGCTGTTTTTT.

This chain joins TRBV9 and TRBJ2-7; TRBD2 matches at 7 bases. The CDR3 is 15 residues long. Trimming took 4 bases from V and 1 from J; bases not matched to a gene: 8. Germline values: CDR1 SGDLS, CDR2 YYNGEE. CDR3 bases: TGTGCCAGCAGCCCTGGGACTACAATATCCTACGAGCAGTACTTC. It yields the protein CASSPGTTISYEQYF.

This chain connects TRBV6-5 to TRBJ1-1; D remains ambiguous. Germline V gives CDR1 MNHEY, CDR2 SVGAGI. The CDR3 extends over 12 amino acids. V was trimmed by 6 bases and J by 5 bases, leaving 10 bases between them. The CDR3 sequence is CASSSRRTEAFF. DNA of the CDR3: TGTGCCAGCAGCTCTCGGCGGACTGAAGCTTTCTTT.

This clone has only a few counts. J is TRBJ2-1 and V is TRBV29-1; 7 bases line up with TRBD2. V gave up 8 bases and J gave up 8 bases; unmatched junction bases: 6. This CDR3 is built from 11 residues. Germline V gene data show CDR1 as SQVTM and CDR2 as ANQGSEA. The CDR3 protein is CSMSRGDEQFF. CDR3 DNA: TGCAGCATGAGCCGGGGGGATGAGCAGTTCTTC.

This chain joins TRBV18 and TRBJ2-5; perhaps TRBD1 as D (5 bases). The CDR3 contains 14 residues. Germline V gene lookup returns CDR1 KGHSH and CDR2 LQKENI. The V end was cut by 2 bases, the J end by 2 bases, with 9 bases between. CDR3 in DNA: TGTGCCAGCTCACCATTGACAGTACAAGAGACCCAGTACTTC. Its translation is CASSPLTVQETQYF.

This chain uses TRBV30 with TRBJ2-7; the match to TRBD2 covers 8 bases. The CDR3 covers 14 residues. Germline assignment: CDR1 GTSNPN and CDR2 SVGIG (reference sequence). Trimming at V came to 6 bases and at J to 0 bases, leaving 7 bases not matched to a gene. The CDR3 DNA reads TGTGCCTGCGCGGGGGGAGGGGGCTCCTACGAGCAGTACTTC. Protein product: CACAGGGGSYEQYF.

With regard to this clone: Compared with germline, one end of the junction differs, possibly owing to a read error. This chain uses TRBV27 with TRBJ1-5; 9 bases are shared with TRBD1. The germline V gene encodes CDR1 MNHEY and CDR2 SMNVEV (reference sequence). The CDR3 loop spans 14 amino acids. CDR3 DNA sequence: TGTGCCAGCAGTATCCAACAGGGGGCGCGTGAGTGTTTTTTT. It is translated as CASSIQQGARECFF.

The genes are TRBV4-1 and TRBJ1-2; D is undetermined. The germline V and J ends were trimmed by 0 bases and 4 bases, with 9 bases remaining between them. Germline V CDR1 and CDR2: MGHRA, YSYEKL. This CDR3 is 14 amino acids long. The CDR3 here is CASSQEPGPYGYTF. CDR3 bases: TGCGCCAGCAGCCAAGAACCGGGTCCCTATGGCTACACCTTC.

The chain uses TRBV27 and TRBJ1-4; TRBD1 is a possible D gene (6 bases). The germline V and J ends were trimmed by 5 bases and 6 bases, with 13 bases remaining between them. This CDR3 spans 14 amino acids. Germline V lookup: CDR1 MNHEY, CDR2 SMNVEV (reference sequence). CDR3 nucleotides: TGTGCCAGCAGTACAGGGATCATAGATGAAAAACTGTTTTTT. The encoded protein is CASSTGIIDEKLFF.

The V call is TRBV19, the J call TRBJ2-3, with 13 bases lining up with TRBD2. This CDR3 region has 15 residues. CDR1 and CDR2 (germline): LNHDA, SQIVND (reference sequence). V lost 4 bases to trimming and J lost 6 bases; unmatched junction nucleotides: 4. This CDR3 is CASSKGLAGEDTQYF. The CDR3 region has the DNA TGTGCCAGTAGTAAAGGACTAGCGGGAGAGGATACGCAGTATTTT.

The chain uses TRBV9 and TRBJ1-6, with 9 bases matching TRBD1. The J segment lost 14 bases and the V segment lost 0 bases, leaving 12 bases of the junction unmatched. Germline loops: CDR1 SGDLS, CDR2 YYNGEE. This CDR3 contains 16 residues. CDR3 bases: TGTGCCAGCAGCGTAGGCAGGGACAGGGCAATGGACTCCCTCCACTTT. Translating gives CASSVGRDRAMDSLHF.

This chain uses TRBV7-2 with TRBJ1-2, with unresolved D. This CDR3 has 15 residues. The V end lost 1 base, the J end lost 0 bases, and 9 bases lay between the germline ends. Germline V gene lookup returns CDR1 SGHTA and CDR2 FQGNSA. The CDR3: CASSLGWGANYGYTF. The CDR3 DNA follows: TGTGCCAGCAGCTTAGGGTGGGGAGCTAACTATGGCTACACCTTC.

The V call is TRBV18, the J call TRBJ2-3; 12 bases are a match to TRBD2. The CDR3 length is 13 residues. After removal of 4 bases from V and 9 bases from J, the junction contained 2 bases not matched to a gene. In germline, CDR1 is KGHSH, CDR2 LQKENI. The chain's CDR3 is CASSLGLAGTQYF. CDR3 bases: TGTGCCAGCTCACTAGGACTAGCGGGGACGCAGTATTTT.

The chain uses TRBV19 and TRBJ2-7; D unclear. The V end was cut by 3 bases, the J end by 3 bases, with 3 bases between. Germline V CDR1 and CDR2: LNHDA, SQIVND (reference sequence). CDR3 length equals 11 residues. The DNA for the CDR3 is TGTGCCAGTAGTATCGGCTACGAGCAGTACTTC. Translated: CASSIGYEQYF.

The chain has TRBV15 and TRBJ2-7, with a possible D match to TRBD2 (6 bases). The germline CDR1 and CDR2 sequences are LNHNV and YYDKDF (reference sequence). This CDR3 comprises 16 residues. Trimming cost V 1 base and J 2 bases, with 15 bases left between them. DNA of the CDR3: TGTGCCACCAGCAGAGCTGCGGGGTTGCGAACCTACGAGCAGTACTTC. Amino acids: CATSRAAGLRTYEQYF.